This is a list of T cell receptor beta chains from one sample in a study of vaccination effects on CD4 cells after COVID-19. Their antigens are not known. Produced via immunoSEQ multiplex PCR; TCRdb's table is partial and in-frame only. The table includes approximately 40,000 clones, about 81% detected once. Material: CD4+ T cells from PBMCs cultured without peptide, obtained before COVID-19 vaccination. Receptors originate from a human donor who received a COVID-19 vaccine. CDR3s include the opening cysteine and the closing phenylalanine or tryptophan. The D gene is left open where the match is weak. Clone size is stated in some rows and not others, as once, few, many or a class when expanded.

j_call,d_call,clone_size,v_call,cdr3_length,cdr3_aa,cdr3_nt
TRBJ2-2,TRBD2,.,TRBV18,16,CASSPRRGDLTGELFF,TGTGCCAGCTCACCCCGGCGGGGGGACCTCACCGGGGAGCTGTTTTTT
TRBJ1-1,TRBD1,.,TRBV5-1,16,CASSFLGQGLNTEAFF,TGCGCCAGCAGCTTCCTAGGACAGGGCCTGAACACTGAAGCTTTCTTT
TRBJ1-2,TRBD1,.,TRBV5-6,15,CASTLIRGRNYGYTF,TGTGCCAGCACCCTTATCAGGGGGCGCAACTATGGCTACACCTTC
TRBJ2-2,TRBD1,.,TRBV4-1,15,CASSRGTGVTGELFF,TGCGCCAGCAGCAGGGGGACAGGGGTGACCGGGGAGCTGTTTTTT
TRBJ2-1,.,.,TRBV19,10,CASSRGEQFF,TGTGCCAGTAGCCGGGGTGAGCAGTTCTTC
TRBJ1-4,.,.,TRBV15,16,CATSRDYAGEGEKLFF,TGTGCCACCAGCAGAGATTACGCAGGGGAAGGTGAAAAACTGTTTTTT
TRBJ1-2,TRBD1,.,TRBV19,16,CASKRTGGESNYGYTF,TGTGCCAGTAAACGGACAGGGGGCGAGTCGAACTATGGCTACACCTTC
TRBJ1-5,TRBD1,.,TRBV10-3,12,CAISEQGSPQHF,TGTGCCATCAGTGAACAGGGGTCTCCCCAGCATTTT
TRBJ2-1,TRBD2,.,TRBV5-1,15,CASSLSPSGGYEQFF,TGCGCCAGCAGCTTGTCCCCTAGCGGGGGTTATGAGCAGTTCTTC
TRBJ2-3,.,.,TRBV5-1,13,CASSPAPGDTQYF,TGCGCCAGCAGCCCGGCCCCCGGGGATACGCAGTATTTT
TRBJ2-5,TRBD1,.,TRBV7-6,15,CASSSRGQPQETQYF,TGTGCCAGCAGCTCCAGGGGACAGCCCCAAGAGACCCAGTACTTC
TRBJ2-5,.,.,TRBV18,13,CASSPYLQETQYF,TGTGCCAGCTCACCTTACCTACAAGAGACCCAGTACTTC
TRBJ1-2,.,once,TRBV6-1,14,CASSEDQGLYGYTF,TGTGCCAGCAGTGAAGACCAGGGCCTTTATGGCTACACCTTC
TRBJ1-6,.,.,TRBV7-3,13,CASSFSRDSPLHF,TGTGCCAGCAGCTTTAGCAGGGATTCACCCCTCCACTTT
TRBJ1-1,.,.,TRBV11-1,13,CASSLTGRTEAFF,TGTGCCAGCAGCTTAACGGGGAGGACTGAAGCTTTCTTT
TRBJ1-6,TRBD1,.,TRBV18,16,CASSPPNGQGGSPLHF,TGTGCCAGCTCACCACCGAACGGACAGGGGGGTTCACCCCTCCACTTT